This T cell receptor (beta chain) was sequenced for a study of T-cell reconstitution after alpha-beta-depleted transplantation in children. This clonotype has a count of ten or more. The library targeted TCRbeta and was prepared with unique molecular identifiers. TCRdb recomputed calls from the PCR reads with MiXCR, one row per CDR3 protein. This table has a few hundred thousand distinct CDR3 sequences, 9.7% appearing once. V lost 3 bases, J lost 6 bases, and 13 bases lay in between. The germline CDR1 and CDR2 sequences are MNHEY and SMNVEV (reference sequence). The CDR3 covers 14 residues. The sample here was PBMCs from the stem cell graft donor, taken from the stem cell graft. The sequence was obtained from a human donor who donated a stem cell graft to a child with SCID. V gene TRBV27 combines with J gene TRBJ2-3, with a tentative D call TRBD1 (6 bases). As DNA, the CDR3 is TGTGCCAGCAGTTTGGCAGGGGTATGGGATACGCAGTATTTT. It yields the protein CASSLAGVWDTQYF.